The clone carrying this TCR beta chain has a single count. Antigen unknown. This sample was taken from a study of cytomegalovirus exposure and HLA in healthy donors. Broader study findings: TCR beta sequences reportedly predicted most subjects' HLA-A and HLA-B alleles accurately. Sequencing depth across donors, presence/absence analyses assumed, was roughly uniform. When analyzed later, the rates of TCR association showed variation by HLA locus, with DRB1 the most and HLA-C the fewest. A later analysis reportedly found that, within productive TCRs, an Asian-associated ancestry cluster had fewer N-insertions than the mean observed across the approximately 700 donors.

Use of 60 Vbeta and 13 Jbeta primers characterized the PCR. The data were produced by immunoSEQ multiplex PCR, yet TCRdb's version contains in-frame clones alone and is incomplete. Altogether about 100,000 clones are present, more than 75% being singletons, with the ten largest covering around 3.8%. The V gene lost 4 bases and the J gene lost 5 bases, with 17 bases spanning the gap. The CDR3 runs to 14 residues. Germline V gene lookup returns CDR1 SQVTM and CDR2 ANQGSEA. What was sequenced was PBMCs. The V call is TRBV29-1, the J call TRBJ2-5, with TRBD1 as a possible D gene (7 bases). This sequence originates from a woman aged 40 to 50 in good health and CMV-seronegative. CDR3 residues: CSVVEGAPGETQYF. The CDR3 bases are TGCAGCGTTGTGGAGGGGGCTCCGGGGGAGACCCAGTACTTC.